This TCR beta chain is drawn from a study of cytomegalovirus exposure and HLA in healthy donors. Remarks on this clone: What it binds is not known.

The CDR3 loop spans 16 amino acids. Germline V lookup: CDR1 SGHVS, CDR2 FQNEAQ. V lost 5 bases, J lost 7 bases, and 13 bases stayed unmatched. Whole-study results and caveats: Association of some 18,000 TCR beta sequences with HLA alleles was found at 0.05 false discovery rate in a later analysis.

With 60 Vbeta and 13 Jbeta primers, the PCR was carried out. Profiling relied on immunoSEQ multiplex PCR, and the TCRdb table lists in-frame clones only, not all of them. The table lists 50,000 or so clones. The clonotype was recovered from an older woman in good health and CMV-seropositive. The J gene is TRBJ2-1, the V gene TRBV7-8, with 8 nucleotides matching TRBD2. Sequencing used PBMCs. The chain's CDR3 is CASSPTGGGQGNEQFF. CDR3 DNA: TGTGCCAGCAGCCCGACGGGCGGGGGGCAGGGGAATGAGCAGTTCTTC.